These 15 T cell receptor beta chains originate from one sample sequenced in a study of radiotherapy plus CTLA-4 blockade in lung cancer. Sequencing used immunoSEQ multiplex PCR; TCRdb keeps in-frame clones, though not all of them. Among tens of thousands of clones, around 80% were seen once, and the ten largest hold about 10%. The sample was peripheral blood, taken from a patient treated with radiotherapy plus ipilimumab. Source of these receptors: a human donor with non-small cell lung cancer who had a complete response to radiotherapy plus ipilimumab.

V usage is TRBV20-1 and J usage is TRBJ2-2; D remains ambiguous. The CDR3 length is 11 residues. Trimming took 1 base from V and 5 from J, leaving 2 bases between them. Germline lookup yields CDR1 DFQATT and CDR2 SNEGSKA (reference sequence). CDR3 DNA: TGCAGTGCTAGAGGTACCGGGGAGCTGTTTTTT. Its translation is CSARGTGELFF.

The CDR3, as DNA: TGTGCCAGCAGCTTGAGCGGACGAGGTTCGACAGATACGCAGTATTTT. This gives the protein CASSLSGRGSTDTQYF. This rearrangement joins TRBV7-2 to TRBJ2-3; maybe TRBD2 (5 bases). V lost 3 bases to trimming and J lost 3 bases, with 16 bases between them. The CDR3 spans 16 residues. Germline V gene data show CDR1 as SGHTA and CDR2 as FQGNSA.

Concerning this clone itself: One junction end does not reproduce the germline sequence, and a read error may be involved. The CDR3 DNA reads as TGTGCCACCAGCAGAGAAGGGGCCAATCGGCCCCAGCATTTT. Translating it yields CATSREGANRPQHF. The chain has TRBV15 and TRBJ1-5, with a weak D call TRBD1 (5 bases). CDR3 length: 14 amino acids. Germline V lookup: CDR1 LNHNV, CDR2 YYDKDF (reference sequence).

The chain combines TRBV11-3 with TRBJ2-7; 9 bases align to TRBD2. Germline V gene sequence: CDR1 SGHNT, CDR2 YENEEA. Unmatched junction bases numbered 3, after V lost 1 base and J lost 2 bases. This CDR3 is built from 15 residues. In nucleotides, the CDR3 is TGTGCCAGCAGCTTAGGCGGGGGGGCCCCCTACGAGCAGTACTTC. Residues: CASSLGGGAPYEQYF.

The chain couples TRBV11-2 to TRBJ2-3; 8 positions match TRBD2. After removal of 5 bases from V and 7 bases from J, the junction contained 11 bases not matched to a gene. CDR3 length equals 15 residues. CDR1 is SGHAT and CDR2 is FQNNGV in the germline V gene. This CDR3 is CASSPQSGGEYTQYF. CDR3 sequence (DNA): TGTGCCAGCAGCCCGCAGTCCGGGGGGGAATATACGCAGTATTTT.

This clone was recorded only once. The J gene is TRBJ2-5, the V gene TRBV10-3; D is ambiguous. In germline, CDR1 is ENHRY, CDR2 SYGVKD. The V and J ends lost 3 bases and 3 bases respectively, with 11 bases between them. This CDR3 comprises 14 residues. CDR3 coding DNA: TGTGCCATCAGTGATTGGGCACGAGAAGAGACCCAGTACTTC. Translation gives CAISDWAREETQYF.

This clone was recorded once. This sequence joins TRBV19 and TRBJ1-5; 7 bases are shared with TRBD1. This CDR3 region has 15 residues. Germline CDR1 LNHDA, CDR2 SQIVND (reference sequence). V shed 7 bases and J 0 bases; nucleotides not matched to a gene: 6. The DNA of the CDR3 is TGTGCCAGTACCAGAACAGGGGATAGCAATCAGCCCCAGCATTTT. It codes for CASTRTGDSNQPQHF.

The chain combines TRBV18 with TRBJ1-6; D ambiguous. The CDR3 is 14 amino acids. Germline assignment: CDR1 KGHSH and CDR2 LQKENI. V was shortened by 6 bases and J by 7 bases, with 13 bases between the two germline ends. CDR3 loop: CASSPIAANSPLHF. The DNA for the CDR3 is TGTGCCAGCTCGCCAATAGCAGCCAATTCACCCCTCCACTTT. Full variable domain (remainder filled in from reference TRBV18 and TRBJ1-6): NAGVMQNPRHLVRRRGQEARLRCSPMKGHSHVYWYRQLPEEGLKFMVYLQKENIIDESGMPKERFSAEFPKEGPSILRIQQVVRGDSAAYFCASSPIAANSPLHFGNGTRLTVT.

This clone has a single count. The CDR3 spells CASSAGQGGYTF. For the CDR3, the DNA is TGTGCCAGCAGCGCAGGACAGGGAGGCTACACCTTC. This chain uses TRBV11-3 with TRBJ1-2; 8 bases are shared with TRBD1. V lost 5 bases, J lost 8 bases, and 4 bases stayed unmatched. Germline CDR1 and CDR2: SGHNT and YENEEA. This CDR3 comprises 12 residues.

The genes are TRBV2 and TRBJ2-2; 7 nucleotides align to TRBD2. CDR3 length: 14 amino acids. Germline V gives CDR1 SNHLY, CDR2 FYNNEI. Germline trimming cut 6 bases from V and 2 bases from J; bases unmatched to any gene: 3. As DNA, the CDR3 is TGTGCCAGCAGCGTGACTAGCAACACCGGGGAGCTGTTTTTT. This encodes CASSVTSNTGELFF.

The chain carries TRBV7-2 and TRBJ2-5; 10 bases are shared with TRBD2. CDR1 SGHTA and CDR2 FQGNSA come from the germline V gene. Trimming cost V 1 base and J 0 bases; bases outside gene matches: 5. This CDR3 is built from 17 residues. Here the CDR3 DNA reads TGTGCCAGCAGCTTAGTAGGCAGCGGGGGGGACCAAGAGACCCAGTACTTC. Amino acid sequence: CASSLVGSGGDQETQYF.

V usage is TRBV6-1 and J usage is TRBJ2-7; 7 nucleotides align to TRBD1. CDR1 and CDR2 (germline): MNHNS, SASEGT. The CDR3 totals 15 residues. V was clipped by 3 bases and J by 6 bases; unmatched bases: 11. The CDR3 coding sequence is TGTGCCAGCAGTGACCTCGGGACAGCTAACGGCGAGCAGTACTTC. Translating gives CASSDLGTANGEQYF.

V gene TRBV30 combines with J gene TRBJ1-3, with D uncertain. Germline CDR1 GTSNPN, CDR2 SVGIG (reference sequence). The length of the CDR3 is 13 residues. Trimming shortened V by 0 bases and J by 1 base, and 4 bases separated the two germline ends. CDR3 nucleotides: TGTGCCTGGAGTGTGGGTTCTGGAAACACCATATATTTT. This translates into CAWSVGSGNTIYF.

This chain links TRBV29-1 with TRBJ2-3; 8 bases are shared with TRBD2. Trimming took 1 base from V and 4 from J; bases not matched to a gene: 13. In germline, CDR1 is SQVTM, CDR2 ANQGSEA. The CDR3 covers 17 residues. The CDR3 is CSVEGSRGRPQADTQYF. Here the CDR3 DNA reads TGCAGCGTTGAAGGGAGTCGCGGGAGGCCTCAGGCAGATACGCAGTATTTT.

V and J are TRBV12-2 and TRBJ1-5. TRBV12-2 is annotated as a pseudogene. The CDR3 sequence is 17 residues long. CDR3 sequence: CASRLAWGSFSNQPQHF. The CDR3 DNA is TGTGCAAGTCGCTTAGCGTGGGGAAGCTTTAGCAATCAGCCCCAGCATTTT.